This record looks at one T cell receptor (beta chain) sequence and its context. Its antigen is unknown. Given a much more abundant clone one base away, this may be a read error. Each cDNA molecule carried a unique molecular identifier. MiXCR was run by TCRdb on the 5' RACE reads, yielding one entry per CDR3 protein. The sample carries 20,000 to 25,000 distinct CDR3 sequences, 4.5% to 5% recorded once. The sample comes from a study of early T cells in non-severe SARS-CoV-2 infection. Study-level information: Sequencing of unsorted whole blood was done on bulk RNA, leaving chains unpaired. Findings and limits, study-wide: Matching with VDJdb favored anti-spike CD8 responses (missing private and CD4 specificities).

V dropped 5 bases and J dropped 6; count of bases not matched to a gene: 6. Germline lookup yields CDR1 DFQATT and CDR2 SNEGSKA (reference sequence). The CDR3 totals 13 residues. The sequence was obtained from an adult who was a healthcare worker with PCR-confirmed SARS-CoV-2 infection or an uninfected control (not recorded which). Material for sequencing was whole blood. This rearrangement joins TRBV20-1 to TRBJ1-5, with 8 bases aligning to TRBD1. The CDR3 DNA reads TGCAGTGCTGGGGGACAGGCGGTTCAGCCCCAGCATTTT. Its translation is CSAGGQAVQPQHF.